This TCR beta chain was found in a study of blood T cell repertoires in COVID-19. The wider study: Samples representing acute and convalescent COVID-19 were sourced from the United States, Italy and Spain. PBMCs, B-cell-depleted T cells, or T cells were the source of the cDNA or gDNA that made up the material.

Germline V gene data show CDR1 as MNHEY and CDR2 as SVGEGT. The CDR3 runs to 16 residues. The junction had 9 bases not matched to a gene; V was cut back by 4 bases and J by 5 bases. Original processing notes: Reference gene primers were amplified, and this amplification served to estimate nucleated cell counts. The protocol was immunoSEQ multiplex PCR, while the TCRdb copy is restricted to in-frame clones and leaves out a portion. Clone size and the V and J calls come from that table; the DNA yielded D and trimming. The top ten clones hold 12% of a sample with approximately 290,000 clones, about 89% of them seen once.

The sequence derives from a woman aged 60-75 years with acute or convalescent COVID-19. Sequencing used peripheral blood. This chain uses TRBV6-2 or TRBV6-3 with TRBJ2-1; 9 bases fit TRBD1. The CDR3 sequence is CASSFPDRGVNNEQFF. CDR3 nucleotide sequence: TGTGCCAGCAGTTTCCCCGACAGGGGGGTTAACAATGAGCAGTTCTTC.